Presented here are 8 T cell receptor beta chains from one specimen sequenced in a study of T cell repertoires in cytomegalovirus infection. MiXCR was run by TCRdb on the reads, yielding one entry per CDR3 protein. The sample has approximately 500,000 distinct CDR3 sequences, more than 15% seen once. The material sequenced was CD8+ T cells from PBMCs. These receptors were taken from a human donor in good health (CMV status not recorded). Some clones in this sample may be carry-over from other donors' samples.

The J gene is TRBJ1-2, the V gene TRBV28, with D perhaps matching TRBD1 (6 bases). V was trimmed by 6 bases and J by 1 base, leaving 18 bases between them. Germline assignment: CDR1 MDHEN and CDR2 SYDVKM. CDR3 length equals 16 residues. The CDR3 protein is CASRPSDSGINYGYTF. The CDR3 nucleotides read TGTGCCAGCAGACCATCGGACAGCGGGATTAACTATGGCTACACCTTC.

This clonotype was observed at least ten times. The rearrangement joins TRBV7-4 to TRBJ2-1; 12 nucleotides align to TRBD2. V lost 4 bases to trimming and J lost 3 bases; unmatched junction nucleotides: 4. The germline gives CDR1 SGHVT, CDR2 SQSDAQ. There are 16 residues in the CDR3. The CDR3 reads CASSSWTSGIYNEQFF. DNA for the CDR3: TGTGCCAGCAGCTCCTGGACTAGCGGGATCTACAATGAGCAGTTCTTC.

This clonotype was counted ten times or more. The CDR3 spells CASRRDRWLETQYF. CDR3 bases: TGTGCCAGCAGACGGGACAGATGGTTAGAGACCCAGTACTTC. V gene TRBV11-3 combines with J gene TRBJ2-5; 7 bases agree with TRBD1. J was trimmed by 4 bases and V by 6 bases; bases with no gene match: 8. The CDR3 spans 14 residues. The V gene's germline CDR1 is SGHNT and CDR2 YENEEA.

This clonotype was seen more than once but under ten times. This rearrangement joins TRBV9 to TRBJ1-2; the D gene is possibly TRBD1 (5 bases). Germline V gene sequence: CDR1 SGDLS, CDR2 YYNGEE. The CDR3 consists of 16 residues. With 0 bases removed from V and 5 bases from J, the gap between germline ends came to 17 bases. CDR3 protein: CASSVAGGADFYGYTF. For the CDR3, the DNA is TGTGCCAGCAGCGTAGCTGGGGGAGCAGATTTTTATGGCTACACCTTC.

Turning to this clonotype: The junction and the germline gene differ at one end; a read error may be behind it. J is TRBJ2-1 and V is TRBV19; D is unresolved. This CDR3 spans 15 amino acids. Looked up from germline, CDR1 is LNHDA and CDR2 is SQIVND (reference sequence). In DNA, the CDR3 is TGTGCCAGTAGTGTCGCGGATATTCTCCCCAATGTGCAGTTCTTC. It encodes CASSVADILPNVQFF.

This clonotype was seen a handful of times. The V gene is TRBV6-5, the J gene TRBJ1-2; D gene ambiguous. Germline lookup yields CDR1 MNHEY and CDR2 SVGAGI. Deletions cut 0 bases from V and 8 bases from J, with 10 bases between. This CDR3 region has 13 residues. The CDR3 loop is CASSYSWDSGYTF. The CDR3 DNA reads TGTGCCAGCAGTTACTCTTGGGATTCGGGCTACACCTTC.

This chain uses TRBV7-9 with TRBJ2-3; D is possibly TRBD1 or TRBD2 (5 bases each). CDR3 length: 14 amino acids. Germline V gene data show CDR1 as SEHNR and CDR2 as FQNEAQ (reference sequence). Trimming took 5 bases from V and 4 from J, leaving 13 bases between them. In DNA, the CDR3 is TGTGCCAGCAGCATCGGGACCCAGCCAGATACGCAGTATTTT. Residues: CASSIGTQPDTQYF.

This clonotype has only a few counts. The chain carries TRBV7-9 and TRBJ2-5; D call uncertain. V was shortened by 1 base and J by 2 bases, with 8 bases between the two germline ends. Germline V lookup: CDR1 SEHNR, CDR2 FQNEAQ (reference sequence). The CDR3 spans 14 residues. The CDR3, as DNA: TGTGCCAGCAGCTTAGAAGGTTGGCAAGAGACCCAGTACTTC. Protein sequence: CASSLEGWQETQYF.